This T cell receptor beta chain emerged from a study of blood T cell repertoires in COVID-19. About the study: PBMCs, B-cell-depleted T cells, or T cells provided the cDNA or gDNA that made up the material.

Per the original methods: Reference gene primer amplification in the assay estimated nucleated cell counts. Measured with immunoSEQ multiplex PCR; TCRdb has only the in-frame clones, and not every one. The V and J calls and clone size are taken from that table; D and trimming were inferred from the DNA. This sample carries approximately 110,000 clones, roughly 82% of them seen once, and the ten largest clones take roughly 8.2%. V was shortened by 5 bases and J by 14 bases, with 16 bases between the two germline ends. Germline CDR1 MNHEY, CDR2 SMNVEV (reference sequence). CDR3 length: 13 amino acids. This clone showed up just once.

The sequenced material came from peripheral blood. The source is a woman over 75 with active or convalescent COVID-19. The chain carries TRBV27 and TRBJ1-6; TRBD1 might be the D (5 bases). CDR3 region: CASSLRAWGALHF. CDR3 in DNA: TGTGCCAGCAGTCTGCGGGCCTGGGGGGCCCTCCACTTT.